Listed below are T cell receptor beta chains from one sample, sequenced in a study of shared clonotypes between healthy human individuals. TCRdb keeps only in-frame clones here, not all; method: immunoSEQ multiplex PCR. The sample records under 650,000 clones, about 96% being singletons. Material: naive CD4+ T cells sorted from blood. The receptor source for this set is a woman aged 25 to 45 in good health. CDR3s include the opening cysteine and the closing phenylalanine or tryptophan. A D gene is named only where the DNA matches it firmly. The listing skips clone size in some rows; elsewhere it reads once, few, many or a size class.

J,D,V,size,DNA,CDR3
TRBJ1-1,.,TRBV5-1,.,TGCGCCAGCAGCCGAGCGGGACGGCTGAACACTGAAGCTTTCTTT,CASSRAGRLNTEAFF
TRBJ1-5,.,TRBV19,.,TGTGCCAGTAGTATCAGGGACACCAATCAGCCCCAGCATTTT,CASSIRDTNQPQHF
TRBJ2-2,TRBD1,TRBV19,.,TGTGCCAGTAGTCCCGGACAGGGAGTCGGGGAGCTGTTTTTT,CASSPGQGVGELFF
TRBJ2-7,TRBD1,TRBV18,.,TGTGCCAGCTCAGGGGACAGGGGGCCCTACGAGCAGTACTTC,CASSGDRGPYEQYF
TRBJ1-3,.,TRBV14,once,TGTGCCAGCAGCGGACCGGCCGTTGGCTCTGGAAACACCATATATTTT,CASSGPAVGSGNTIYF
TRBJ1-2,TRBD1,TRBV27,.,TGTGCCAGCAGTTTTAGCCGACAGGGGGCATGGGGCTACACCTTC,CASSFSRQGAWGYTF
TRBJ1-2,TRBD1,TRBV5-4,once,TGTGCCAGCAGCCCGGACAGGGTTAGTGGCTACACCTTC,CASSPDRVSGYTF
TRBJ2-5,.,TRBV6-1,.,TGTGCCAGCAGTCGACGCGACAACGAAGAGACCCAGTACTTC,CASSRRDNEETQYF
TRBJ2-7,.,TRBV19,.,TGTGCCAGTAGCCGGACAGAAACTACCTACGAGCAGTACTTC,CASSRTETTYEQYF
TRBJ1-5,TRBD1,TRBV27,.,TGTGCCAGCAGTTTTCAGACAGGGAGGTTTCAGCCCCAGCATTTT,CASSFQTGRFQPQHF
TRBJ1-3,.,TRBV28,.,TGTGCCAGCAGAAAGGGGGGGCCTGGAAACACCATATATTTT,CASRKGGPGNTIYF
TRBJ2-3,TRBD2,TRBV28,.,TGTGCCAGCAGCTCCGCGGGAGGGACCGATACGCAGTATTTT,CASSSAGGTDTQYF
TRBJ2-7,TRBD2,TRBV4-2,.,TGTGCCAGCAGCCATACTAGCGGGATTTTCTACGAGCAGTACTTC,CASSHTSGIFYEQYF
TRBJ2-5,TRBD1,TRBV5-1,.,TGCGCCAGCAGTCCCGGGACAGGCCTAAGGACCCAGTACTTC,CASSPGTGLRTQYF
TRBJ1-5,.,TRBV4-1,.,TGCGCCAGCAGCCAAGTTTGGGCCCTTGGAGCCCAGCCCCAGCATTTT,CASSQVWALGAQPQHF
TRBJ2-7,.,TRBV5-8,.,TGTGCCAGCACCCCACACCCCTACGAGCAGTACTTC,CASTPHPYEQYF
TRBJ2-5,.,TRBV5-4,.,TGTGCCAGCAGCAGCTTGCCGGGGCAGGGGGAGACCCAGTACTTC,CASSSLPGQGETQYF
TRBJ1-1,.,TRBV28,.,TGTGCCAGCAGTTCGAGCATAGGGAGTGTGACTGAAGCTTTCTTT,CASSSSIGSVTEAFF
TRBJ2-7,TRBD2,TRBV5-1,.,TGCGCCAGCAGCTCTGCTAGCGGAACCACCTACGAGCAGTACTTC,CASSSASGTTYEQYF
TRBJ1-1,.,TRBV18,.,TGTGCCAGCTCACAAAGGGCAGGGGAAAACACTGAAGCTTTCTTT,CASSQRAGENTEAFF
TRBJ2-3,.,TRBV2,once,TGTGCCAGCAGTGTCCAGCGGGTCACAGATACGCAGTATTTT,CASSVQRVTDTQYF
TRBJ2-1,.,TRBV28,.,TGTGCCAGCAGCCGTAGCGGAGCCAGCTCCTACAATGAGCAGTTCTTC,CASSRSGASSYNEQFF
TRBJ2-1,.,TRBV5-1,.,TGCGCCAGCAGCTTGGGACAGGCATCTTACAATGAGCAGTTCTTC,CASSLGQASYNEQFF
TRBJ1-5,.,TRBV7-2,.,TGTGCCAGCAGCTTAGAAGATCAGCCCCAGCATTTT,CASSLEDQPQHF
TRBJ2-5,TRBD1,TRBV5-1,once,TGCGCCAGCAGCTCCTCCGGACAGGGCTCAGAGACCCAGTACTTC,CASSSSGQGSETQYF
TRBJ1-5,TRBD1,TRBV19,.,TGTGCCAGTGGAGCGGACAGGGTATCGCCCCAGCATTTT,CASGADRVSPQHF
TRBJ2-3,.,TRBV29-1,.,TGCAGCGTACAAGCGGACACAGATACGCAGTATTTT,CSVQADTDTQYF
TRBJ2-3,.,TRBV11-2,.,TGTGCCAGCAGCTTTATGTCGTGGCGGGATTCAGATACGCAGTATTTT,CASSFMSWRDSDTQYF
TRBJ1-2,.,TRBV5-1,.,TGCGCCAGCAGCCGTGAAGCCTCATATGCGGACTATGGCTACACCTTC,CASSREASYADYGYTF
TRBJ2-3,.,TRBV28,once,TGTGCCAGCAGTATACTTGGGGGCGGAGCCGGCACAGATACGCAGTATTTT,CASSILGGGAGTDTQYF
TRBJ2-6,.,TRBV6-5,.,TGTGCCAGCAGTTACGGGAGCTCTGGGGCCAACGTCCTGACTTTC,CASSYGSSGANVLTF
TRBJ1-2,.,TRBV10-3,.,TGTGCCATCAGTGGAGGAGAAAACTATGGCTACACCTTC,CAISGGENYGYTF
TRBJ1-4,TRBD1,TRBV11-2,.,TGTGCCAGCAGCCTATCGACAGGGGCCGTAGGGGAAAAACTGTTTTTT,CASSLSTGAVGEKLFF
TRBJ1-5,.,TRBV6-1,.,TGTGCCAGCAGTGAAGGACAGACAGCTATACTACATGGCAGCAATCAGCCCCAGCATTTT,CASSEGQTAILHGSNQPQHF
TRBJ1-1,.,TRBV18,.,TGTGCCAGCTCAGCAATATTGGTAGGGGACCCTTCAAACCCTGAAGCTTTCTTT,CASSAILVGDPSNPEAFF
TRBJ1-5,TRBD1,TRBV11-3,.,TGTGCCAGCAGCTCAGGAGACAGGGAACTTTATAGCAATCAGCCCCAGCATTTT,CASSSGDRELYSNQPQHF
TRBJ1-1,.,TRBV27,once,TGTGCCAGCAGTGGCCCCAGGGGCGGAACCGGCACTGAAGCTTTCTTT,CASSGPRGGTGTEAFF
TRBJ1-5,TRBD1,TRBV28,.,TGTGCCAGCAGCCATCGAGGACAGGGAAGCAATCAGCCCCAGCATTTT,CASSHRGQGSNQPQHF
TRBJ2-7,.,TRBV28,.,TGTGCCAGCAGTTCCAATCCGTCACGGAGGGGGAACTCCTACGAGCAGTACTTC,CASSSNPSRRGNSYEQYF
TRBJ2-1,.,TRBV18,.,TGTGCCAGCTCACCCAAGGCGACAGACGAGCAGTTCTTC,CASSPKATDEQFF
TRBJ1-3,.,TRBV6-4,.,TGTGCCAGCGACTCAGGGCTCCCCTCCTCTGGAAACACCATATATTTT,CASDSGLPSSGNTIYF
TRBJ1-2,TRBD1,TRBV6-1,.,TGTGCCAGCAGTGAAGGGGACAGGGTCCATGGCTACACCTTC,CASSEGDRVHGYTF
TRBJ2-3,.,TRBV29-1,.,TGCAGCGTTGAATCTGCTAGCGGCACAGATACGCAGTATTTT,CSVESASGTDTQYF
TRBJ1-5,TRBD1,TRBV28,.,TGTGCCAGCAGTTCCCCGGGACAGGGGAGCAATCAGCCCCAGCATTTT,CASSSPGQGSNQPQHF
TRBJ2-5,TRBD2,TRBV5-4,.,TGTGCCAGCAGTTATCTAGCGGGAGGGCTTGAGACCCAGTACTTC,CASSYLAGGLETQYF
TRBJ1-2,.,TRBV18,.,TGTGCCAGCTCACCCATGACAGACAACTATGGCTACACCTTC,CASSPMTDNYGYTF
TRBJ2-3,TRBD2,TRBV10-3,.,TGTGCCATCAGTGAGCCTATTGGGACTAGCGGGAGGACTTACACAGATACGCAGTATTTT,CAISEPIGTSGRTYTDTQYF
TRBJ2-1,TRBD2,TRBV5-1,.,TGCGCCAGCAGTTTTGCCCCTAGCGGGAGTTTCAATGAGCAGTTCTTC,CASSFAPSGSFNEQFF
TRBJ1-6,.,TRBV4-2,.,TGTGCCAGCAGCCAAGATCTAGGGGCCGCGGCATTGACCTCACCCCTCCACTTT,CASSQDLGAAALTSPLHF
TRBJ1-2,.,TRBV2,.,TGTGCCACCGCCGAGGGGGTGGTCTACACCTTC,CATAEGVVYTF
TRBJ2-1,.,TRBV28,.,TGTGCCAGCAGTTTATCCCCCGGCCCTCTTACGTCCACGCAGTTCTTC,CASSLSPGPLTSTQFF
TRBJ2-2,TRBD1,TRBV5-1,.,TGCGCCAGCAGCGTCAGGGGGCAGACCGGGGAGCTGTTTTTT,CASSVRGQTGELFF
TRBJ2-3,.,TRBV6-1,.,TGTGCCAGCATTGTGTCCTTCCTAACAGATACGCAGTATTTT,CASIVSFLTDTQYF